This T cell receptor (beta chain) is drawn from a study of cytomegalovirus exposure and HLA in healthy donors. V was pared by 3 bases and J by 0 bases, with 4 bases of the junction left unmatched. The CDR3 runs 16 residues. Germline loops: CDR1 SGHRS, CDR2 YFSETQ. A word on this clone: What it recognizes is unknown.

The PCR had 60 Vbeta and 13 Jbeta primers. How the authors handled the data: An analysis that came later counted roughly 80 million unique TCR beta chains, approximately 10 million shared. Sequencing used immunoSEQ multiplex PCR; TCRdb keeps in-frame clones, though not all of them. D and trimming were read from the DNA, whereas the V and J calls and clone size are those reported in that table. The sample records roughly 190,000 clones, about 80% being singletons. The study's findings and limits: Productive status was seen about 90% or about 30% of the time for most TCR beta V segments in an earlier analysis. Among the most significant clusters, several appeared linked to common viral pathogens in a later analysis.

This receptor was obtained from a woman between 40 and 50 years old in good health and CMV-seronegative. The specimen was PBMCs. The rearrangement joins TRBV5-1 to TRBJ2-3, with 10 positions matching TRBD2. The CDR3 loop is CASSSTSGTSTDTQYF. CDR3 bases: TGCGCCAGCAGCTCCACTAGCGGGACTAGCACAGATACGCAGTATTTT. Looking up the rest from reference TRBV5-1 and TRBJ2-3 gives the full variable domain: KAGVTQTPRYLIKTRGQQVTLSCSPISGHRSVSWYQQTPGQGLQFLFEYFSETQRNKGNFPGRFSGRQFSNSRSEMNVSTLELGDSALYLCASSSTSGTSTDTQYFGPGTRLTVL.